These 13 T cell receptor beta chains originate from one sample sequenced in a study of siplizumab effects on memory and regulatory T cells. Assay used: immunoSEQ multiplex PCR; TCRdb lists only in-frame clones, some missing. This sample has about 110,000 clones, with just over 90% found just once. The material sequenced was Tregs sorted from blood. Receptors originate from a human donor in good health.

This clone showed up just once. This sequence joins TRBV6-6 and TRBJ2-5; 9 bases map to TRBD2. The J call is uncertain, as TRBJ2-7 better fits the DNA end. The CDR3 is 16 residues long. Germline loops: CDR1 MNHNY, CDR2 SVGAGI (reference sequence). In DNA form, the CDR3 reads TGTGCCAGCAGTTACCCCCTTAGCGGGAGAAGCTACGAGCAGTACTTC. Residues: CASSYPLSGRSYEQYF.

The chain is built from TRBV6-5 and TRBJ1-1, with a tentative D call TRBD1 (6 bases). The V end lost 0 bases, the J end lost 4 bases, and 9 bases lay between the germline ends. Per germline, CDR1 MNHEY and CDR2 SVGAGI. CDR3 length equals 14 residues. As DNA, the CDR3 is TGTGCCAGCAGTTACTCGAAGGGGGGCACTGAAGCTTTCTTT. Residues: CASSYSKGGTEAFF.

The genes are TRBV12-5 and TRBJ1-1; D call uncertain. CDR3 length: 15 amino acids. Germline-derived CDR1 and CDR2 are LGHNT and FRNRAP. V was trimmed by 0 bases and J by 4 bases, leaving 12 bases between them. CDR3 bases: TGTGCTAGTGGTTTGGTAAATGTCGGATTCACTGAAGCTTTCTTT. It codes for CASGLVNVGFTEAFF.

This chain links TRBV5-3 with TRBJ2-7; TRBD2 matches at 7 bases. TRBV5-3 counts as an open reading frame of uncertain function. The V gene end was trimmed by 1 base and the J gene end by 2 bases; junction bases not matched to a gene: 12. The CDR3 is 17 residues long. For the CDR3, the DNA is TGTGCCAGAAGCTTGCTCTTCCGGGACTACCCTGCCTACGAGCAGTACTTC. Translated: CARSLLFRDYPAYEQYF.

This chain joins TRBV7-2 and TRBJ2-3, with unresolved D. V was clipped by 5 bases and J by 0 bases, with 12 bases between them. The CDR3 length is 15 residues. The germline V gene has CDR1 SGHTA and CDR2 FQGNSA. The DNA of the CDR3 is TGTGCCAGCAGCCCAAGGACGGTCAGCACAGATACGCAGTATTTT. Its protein is CASSPRTVSTDTQYF. The whole variable domain, filled in from reference TRBV7-2 and TRBJ2-3, reads GAGVSQSPSNKVTEKGKDVELRCDPISGHTALYWYRQSLGQGLEFLIYFQGNSAPDKSGLPSDRFSAERTGGSVSTLTIQRTQQEDSAVYLCASSPRTVSTDTQYFGPGTRLTVL.

The J gene is TRBJ1-1, the V gene TRBV7-9, with D uncertain. The CDR3 spans 12 residues. With 5 bases removed from V and 4 bases from J, the gap between germline ends came to 8 bases. Germline V gene data show CDR1 as SEHNR and CDR2 as FQNEAQ (reference sequence). The CDR3 coding sequence is TGTGCCAGCAGCCCAAGTAGCACTGAAGCTTTCTTT. Residues: CASSPSSTEAFF.

The chain uses TRBV25-1 and TRBJ2-2; D is unclear. CDR1 is MGHDK, CDR2 SYGVNS, per germline. Trimming removed 3 bases at V and 1 base at J, with 3 bases between. The CDR3 length is 13 residues. CDR3 in amino acids: CASSDQNTGELFF. CDR3 DNA: TGTGCCAGCAGTGATCAGAACACCGGGGAGCTGTTTTTT.

The chain has TRBV5-5 and TRBJ2-5; D is possibly TRBD1 (5 bases). This CDR3 comprises 15 residues. The V gene lost 5 bases and the J gene lost 4 bases, with 18 bases spanning the gap. Germline V gene data show CDR1 as SGHKS and CDR2 as YYEKEE (reference sequence). The chain's CDR3 is CASRPPARQRETQYF. For the CDR3, the DNA is TGTGCCAGCAGGCCCCCCGCGAGACAGCGAGAGACCCAGTACTTC.

The V and J genes are TRBV2 and TRBJ2-3, with TRBD2 matching 11 bases. With 5 bases clipped from V and 7 bases from J, the junction kept 8 bases outside the gene matches. CDR3 length: 15 amino acids. CDR1 and CDR2 (germline): SNHLY, FYNNEI. The CDR3 DNA sequence: TGTGCCAGCAGTACCGGGACTAGCGGCGCGAATACGCAGTATTTT. This sequence encodes CASSTGTSGANTQYF.

The V gene is TRBV19, the J gene TRBJ2-5; D is undetermined. The CDR3 length is 11 residues. Germline CDR1 is LNHDA and CDR2 is SQIVND (reference sequence). Trimming pared 5 bases from V and 5 bases from J, leaving 6 bases between. CDR3 nucleotide sequence: TGTGCCAGTAGTTCTGGGGAGACCCAGTACTTC. It translates to CASSSGETQYF.

The J gene is TRBJ2-3, the V gene TRBV19; D might be TRBD1 (5 bases). V was trimmed by 11 bases and J by 4 bases, leaving 19 bases between them. The CDR3 sequence is 14 residues long. Germline V gene sequence: CDR1 LNHDA, CDR2 SQIVND (reference sequence). The CDR3 sequence is CAVKNLKGADTQYF. The CDR3 DNA reads as TGTGCCGTAAAGAATTTGAAAGGGGCAGATACGCAGTATTTT.

The rearrangement joins TRBV30 to TRBJ1-4; D is uncertain. The germline V gene encodes CDR1 GTSNPN and CDR2 SVGIG (reference sequence). The V end was cut by 5 bases, the J end by 3 bases, with 10 bases between. The CDR3 totals 13 residues. DNA for the CDR3: TGTGCCTGGGCCGGGCCTCCTAATGAAAAACTGTTTTTT. It specifies CAWAGPPNEKLFF. Full variable domain (outside the CDR3, taken from reference TRBV30 and TRBJ1-4): SQTIHQWPATLVQPVGSPLSLECTVEGTSNPNLYWYRQAAGRGLQLLFYSVGIGQISSEVPQNLSASRPQDRQFILSSKKLLLSDSGFYLCAWAGPPNEKLFFGSGTQLSVL.

The V and J genes are TRBV2 and TRBJ2-7; D could derive from TRBD1 or TRBD2 (5 bases each). This CDR3 has 12 amino acids. The germline gives CDR1 SNHLY, CDR2 FYNNEI. Trimming left V 5 bases short and J 7 bases short, with 12 bases between. The CDR3 DNA is TGTGCCAGCAGTTTGGGACGGGGTGAGCAGTACTTC. It codes for CASSLGRGEQYF.